The clone carrying this T cell receptor beta chain was picked up many times. Preparation of the TCRbeta library used unique molecular identifiers. TCRdb processed the PCR reads anew with MiXCR; each CDR3 protein has one entry. The table shows hundreds of thousands of distinct CDR3 sequences, with roughly 7.7% occurring only once. Germline CDR1 and CDR2: SEHNR and FQNEAQ (reference sequence). V gave up 3 bases and J gave up 4 bases; unmatched junction bases: 3. The CDR3 is 14 residues long. The sample originates from a study of T-cell reconstitution after alpha-beta-depleted transplantation in children.

The gene calls are TRBV7-9 and TRBJ1-3, with 7 bases fitting TRBD1. Here the sequenced sample was PBMCs, mostly from graft donor cells, taken 180 days after TCRalphabeta/CD19-depleted stem cell transplant. The TCR comes from a male patient between 5 and 17 years old who had a stem cell transplant for acute lymphoblastic leukemia, so the T cells may come from the graft donor. The CDR3 coding sequence is TGTGCCAGCAGCTTGGAGACAGGGGGAAACACCATATATTTT. It codes for CASSLETGGNTIYF.